What follows are 9 T cell receptor beta chains derived from one specimen sequenced in a study of blood T cell repertoires in COVID-19. Profiled with immunoSEQ multiplex PCR; TCRdb holds only in-frame clones, not every one. The repertoire holds 150,000 or so clones, with around four fifths as singletons. Sequenced: PBMCs or T cells enriched from blood (not recorded which). The receptors stem from a woman in her fifties or sixties who had recovered from COVID-19.

The CDR3 loop is CASSPGDRETQYF. As DNA, the CDR3 is TGTGCCAGCAGCCCAGGGGATAGGGAGACCCAGTACTTC. The rearrangement uses TRBV3-1 (or the pseudogene TRBV3-2) and TRBJ2-5, with D maybe TRBD1 (6 bases). CDR1 LGHDT and CDR2 YNNKEL come from the germline V gene (reference sequence). The CDR3 length is 13 residues. Trimming pared 4 bases from V and 5 bases from J, leaving 11 bases between.

This chain joins TRBV6-6 and TRBJ1-5; D is ambiguous. The CDR3 is made up of 14 amino acids. The V end lost 7 bases, the J end lost 6 bases, and 16 bases lay between the germline ends. Germline CDR1 and CDR2: MNHNY and SVGAGI (reference sequence). As DNA, the CDR3 is TGTGCCAGCACGCCGGCTGTGCCGGGTCAGCCCCAGCATTTT. It is translated as CASTPAVPGQPQHF.

The chain links TRBV4-2 to TRBJ1-2; D may be TRBD1 (6 bases). V lost 0 bases and J 13 bases, leaving 18 bases between the germline ends. The length of the CDR3 is 14 residues. Germline V gene sequence: CDR1 LGHNA, CDR2 YNFKEQ. The CDR3 bases are TGTGCCAGCAGCCAAGACGCGGTTACAGGGTCTAGCACCTTC. This codes for CASSQDAVTGSSTF.

The chain combines TRBV18 with TRBJ2-6; no definite D call. Germline-derived CDR1 and CDR2 are KGHSH and LQKENI. V lost 4 bases and J lost 4, with 11 bases in between. The CDR3 contains 15 residues. CDR3 DNA: TGTGCCAGCTCACAGACTGATCTGGGGGCCAACGTCCTGACTTTC. It yields the protein CASSQTDLGANVLTF. Full variable domain (remainder filled in from reference TRBV18 and TRBJ2-6): NAGVMQNPRHLVRRRGQEARLRCSPMKGHSHVYWYRQLPEEGLKFMVYLQKENIIDESGMPKERFSAEFPKEGPSILRIQQVVRGDSAAYFCASSQTDLGANVLTFGAGSRLTVL.

The chain links TRBV28 to TRBJ1-4; TRBD1 matches at 7 bases. V lost 11 bases to trimming and J lost 4 bases; unmatched junction nucleotides: 7. The germline gives CDR1 MDHEN, CDR2 SYDVKM. This CDR3 is 13 amino acids long. The CDR3 sequence is CAGQDRNNEKLFF. CDR3 bases: TGTGCCGGCCAGGACAGGAATAATGAAAAACTGTTTTTT. The full variable domain, completed using reference TRBV28 and TRBJ1-4, is DVKVTQSSRYLVKRTGEKVFLECVQDMDHENMFWYRQDPGLGLRLIYFSYDVKMKEKGDIPEGYSVSREKKERFSLILESASTNQTSMYLCAGQDRNNEKLFFGSGTQLSVL.

The chain employs TRBV2 and TRBJ2-7, with 9 bases identical to TRBD1. From germline, CDR1 is SNHLY and CDR2 FYNNEI. Losses at the gene ends were 1 base for V and 2 bases for J; bases not matched to a gene: 3. The CDR3 consists of 15 residues. CDR3 in DNA: TGTGCCAGCAGTGAAGACCGGGACAGGGCCTACGAGCAGTACTTC. It codes for CASSEDRDRAYEQYF.

V and J are TRBV29-1 and TRBJ2-5; 7 positions agree with TRBD2. CDR1 and CDR2 from the germline V gene are SQVTM and ANQGSEA. The junction had 2 bases not matched to a gene; V was cut back by 0 bases and J by 4 bases. The CDR3 runs 13 residues. In nucleotides, the CDR3 is TGCAGCGTTGAAGACGGGGGGAGAGAGACCCAGTACTTC. This encodes CSVEDGGRETQYF.

The rearrangement links TRBV3-1 (or the pseudogene TRBV3-2) to TRBJ1-5; D gene uncertain. The CDR3 runs to 14 residues. Germline CDR1 LGHDT, CDR2 YNNKEL (reference sequence). V shed 0 bases and J shed 11 bases, with 14 bases lying between them. The CDR3: CASSQDTGVGTQHF. CDR3 nucleotide sequence: TGTGCCAGCAGCCAAGATACCGGGGTAGGGACCCAGCATTTT.

The V gene is TRBV9, the J gene TRBJ2-7; D might be TRBD1 (6 bases). The CDR3 totals 15 residues. Trimming stripped 1 base from V and 4 bases from J, with 15 bases between. Germline V gene lookup returns CDR1 SGDLS and CDR2 YYNGEE. The chain's CDR3 is CASSVSTGPYYEQYF. For the CDR3, the DNA is TGTGCCAGCAGCGTATCGACAGGCCCCTATTACGAGCAGTACTTC. Combining the CDR3 with reference TRBV9 and TRBJ2-7 gives the whole variable domain DSGVTQTPKHLITATGQRVTLRCSPRSGDLSVYWYQQSLDQGLQFLIQYYNGEERAKGNILERFSAQQFPDLHSELNLSSLELGDSALYFCASSVSTGPYYEQYFGPGTRLTVT.